This paragraph covers one T cell receptor (beta chain) sequence. Its antigen is currently unknown. Clones were sequenced by immunoSEQ multiplex PCR, and TCRdb holds only the in-frame ones, with some missing. The sample consists of 2,500,000 or so clones, roughly 93% of them appearing once. The CDR3 totals 13 residues. Trimming removed 4 bases from V and 5 bases from J; junction bases left unmatched: 4. Germline V gene data show CDR1 as SGHRS and CDR2 as YFSETQ. These data belong to a study of shared clonotypes between healthy human individuals. Broader study findings: Shared clonotypes: about 5.3% naive CD4, under 4% naive CD8, 2% to 2.5% memory CD4, around 0.4% memory CD8.

The receptor was isolated from a man aged 18-30 years in good health. Some clones in this sample may be carry-over from other donors' samples. The material sequenced was naive CD4+ T cells from PBMCs. Subset: CD45RA+ positively selected. V and J are TRBV5-1 and TRBJ1-2; 8 bases are shared with TRBD1. In DNA form, the CDR3 reads TGCGCCAGCAGCGTGCGACAGGGGTATGGCTACACCTTC. Translating gives CASSVRQGYGYTF.